The rows below give T cell receptor beta chains drawn from one sample of a study of T cell responses to AZD1222 COVID-19 vaccine. TCRdb keeps only in-frame clones here, not all; method: immunoSEQ multiplex PCR. Here the sample spans about 110,000 clones, just under 90% being singletons. Sequencing was performed on peripheral blood, taken on day 0 of AZD1222 vaccination. The receptors here all came from an adult in good health. Both conserved end residues are part of each CDR3. D genes are given only for firm matches. Clone size is stated in some rows and not others, as once, few, many or a class when expanded.

d_call	clone_size	cdr3_length	j_call	v_call	cdr3_nt	cdr3_aa
-	-	12	TRBJ2-7	TRBV7-9	TGTGCCAGCAGCTTAATTTCCTACGAGCAGTACTTC	CASSLISYEQYF
-	-	13	TRBJ1-1	TRBV5-1	TGCGCCAGCAGCTTGAACAGCAACACTGAAGCTTTCTTT	CASSLNSNTEAFF
-	-	12	TRBJ1-6	TRBV7-2	TGTGCCAGCAGCCAGCCAAATTCACCCCTCCACTTT	CASSQPNSPLHF
-	once	15	TRBJ2-5	TRBV5-6	TGTGCCAGCAGCTTGTACCAGGGTGTGACGGAGACCCAGTACTTC	CASSLYQGVTETQYF
TRBD1	-	16	TRBJ1-3	TRBV4-2	TGTGCCAGCAGCCCTGAGTCCGGGACAGGGCGAAACACCATATATTTT	CASSPESGTGRNTIYF
-	-	14	TRBJ1-1	TRBV27	TGTGCCAGCAGTTTATCTAACAGGGCGGCCGAAGCTTTCTTT	CASSLSNRAAEAFF
-	-	16	TRBJ2-3	TRBV28	TGTGCCAGCAGTCTCTCCAATGGTAGGAACACAGATACGCAGTATTTT	CASSLSNGRNTDTQYF
TRBD2	-	17	TRBJ2-3	TRBV18	TGTGCCAGCTCACCTCGGATAGCGGGGGGTCCCACGGATACGCAGTATTTT	CASSPRIAGGPTDTQYF
-	-	14	TRBJ1-6	TRBV5-4	TGTGCCAGCAGCGGAGGCGGGATCAATTCACCCCTCCACTTT	CASSGGGINSPLHF
-	-	15	TRBJ1-2	TRBV18	TGTGCCAGCTCATGGGAAGGAAGTGCTAACTATGGCTACACCTTC	CASSWEGSANYGYTF
-	once	9	TRBJ2-1	TRBV20-1	TGCAGTGCTAGTTTAGAGCAGTTCTTC	CSASLEQFF
TRBD1	-	12	TRBJ1-4	TRBV6-5	TGTGCCAGCCTCGGACAGGGGGGAAAACTGTTTTTT	CASLGQGGKLFF
-	-	15	TRBJ2-7	TRBV5-6	TGTGCCAGCAGCCCTCTCGGGGTAGCCTACTACGAGCAGTACTTC	CASSPLGVAYYEQYF
-	-	12	TRBJ2-2	TRBV12-3/TRBV12-4	TGTGCCAGCAGCCTAGCCACCGGGGAGCTGTTTTTT	CASSLATGELFF
-	once	12	TRBJ2-7	TRBV7-9	TGTGCCAGCAGCTCACAGGGTTACGAGCAGTACTTC	CASSSQGYEQYF
-	-	14	TRBJ1-6	TRBV7-9	TGTGCCAGCAGCTTGGGGATGGGGGGTTCACCCCTCCACTTT	CASSLGMGGSPLHF
-	once	15	TRBJ2-7	TRBV5-5	TGTGCCAGCAGCTCGGAAGGGGGGCCCTCCTACGAGCAGTACTTC	CASSSEGGPSYEQYF
-	-	16	TRBJ2-5	TRBV24-1	TGTGCCACCAGTGATTTTACTACGACGTACCAAGAGACCCAGTACTTC	CATSDFTTTYQETQYF
-	-	15	TRBJ1-2	TRBV19	TGTGCCAGTAGTATAGATCTAGGAGGGCCGGATGGCTACACCTTC	CASSIDLGGPDGYTF
-	-	16	TRBJ2-1	TRBV3-1/TRBV3-2	TGTGCCAGCACCACCGGGACACCAAACTCCTACAATGAGCAGTTCTTC	CASTTGTPNSYNEQFF
-	-	13	TRBJ1-6	TRBV30	TGTGCCTGGAGGAGACAGAGGAATTCACCCCTCCACTTT	CAWRRQRNSPLHF
-	-	14	TRBJ1-2	TRBV6-5	TGTGCCAGCAGCCGGGTTGGGGGGGGCTATGGCTACACCTTC	CASSRVGGGYGYTF